Below are 26 T cell receptor beta chains sequenced from a single sample in a study of cytomegalovirus exposure and HLA in healthy donors. Clones were read by immunoSEQ multiplex PCR, and TCRdb kept only the in-frame ones, dropping some. The sample consists of about 88,000 clones, approximately 81% of them appearing once. What was sequenced was PBMCs. These TCRs come from a woman under 30 in good health and CMV-seropositive.

This clone showed up just once. V is TRBV6-1 and J is TRBJ2-7, with D perhaps TRBD1 (5 bases). Per germline, CDR1 MNHNS and CDR2 SASEGT. Trimming removed 1 base from V and 4 bases from J, with 11 bases in between. The CDR3 sequence is 14 residues long. The CDR3 sequence: CASSEDPGQYEQYF. The CDR3, as DNA: TGTGCCAGCAGTGAAGACCCAGGGCAGTACGAGCAGTACTTC.

V usage is TRBV5-1 and J usage is TRBJ2-3; TRBD2 might be the D (5 bases). V dropped 5 bases and J dropped 9 bases, with 13 bases sitting between them. The germline gives CDR1 SGHRS, CDR2 YFSETQ. The CDR3 has 12 residues. CDR3 DNA sequence: TGCGCCAGCAGGATCTCCGGGGAGACGCAGTATTTT. Its protein is CASRISGETQYF.

V gene TRBV28 combines with J gene TRBJ1-4; possibly TRBD1 for D (6 bases). Germline V gene lookup returns CDR1 MDHEN and CDR2 SYDVKM. This CDR3 has 15 residues. V dropped 7 bases and J dropped 8 bases, with 20 bases sitting between them. Written as DNA, the CDR3 is TGTGCCAGCACCGAAGCAGGGGAAGGAAGCGAAAAACTGTTTTTT. Its protein is CASTEAGEGSEKLFF.

The chain links TRBV28 to TRBJ1-2, with D possibly being TRBD1 (5 bases). Germline CDR1 is MDHEN and CDR2 is SYDVKM. The CDR3 has 13 amino acids. V dropped 6 bases and J dropped 4 bases, with 12 bases sitting between them. The CDR3, as DNA: TGTGCCAGCAGGCAGACAGCGATCTATGGCTACACCTTC. This translates into CASRQTAIYGYTF.

The J gene is TRBJ2-3, the V gene TRBV18; D possibly corresponds to TRBD1 (6 bases). The CDR3 loop spans 16 amino acids. Germline assignment: CDR1 KGHSH and CDR2 LQKENI. The ends were cut back, 5 bases at V and 0 bases at J, with 15 bases in the middle. The CDR3: CASSYWGPRSTDTQYF. In DNA, the CDR3 is TGTGCCAGCTCATACTGGGGGCCCCGAAGCACAGATACGCAGTATTTT.

V and J are TRBV7-7 and TRBJ2-5; D is undetermined. The CDR3 is 16 amino acids. Germline lookup yields CDR1 SSHAT and CDR2 FNYEAQ (reference sequence). V was cut by 5 bases and J by 7 bases, with 23 bases left in between. The CDR3 protein is CASSLPRPSFVGTQYF. CDR3 sequence (DNA): TGTGCCAGCAGCCTGCCCCGCCCTAGTTTTGTTGGGACCCAGTACTTC.

The CDR3 nucleotides read TGTGCCAGCCGAAACCGGGACAGGGCTACAGATACGCAGTATTTT. Its translation is CASRNRDRATDTQYF. J is TRBJ2-3 and V is TRBV2, with 9 bases fitting TRBD1. Germline V CDR1 and CDR2: SNHLY, FYNNEI. V shed 8 bases, J shed 3 bases, and the junction held 9 bases outside the gene matches. This CDR3 has 15 residues. Supplemented by reference TRBV2 and TRBJ2-3, the full variable domain reads EPEVTQTPSHQVTQMGQEVILRCVPISNHLYFYWYRQILGQKVEFLVSFYNNEISEKSEIFDDQFSVERPDGSNFTLKIRSTKLEDSAMYFCASRNRDRATDTQYFGPGTRLTVL.

This clone was detected once. The genes are TRBV6-6 and TRBJ1-1; TRBD1 is a possible D gene (5 bases). The CDR3 extends over 13 amino acids. CDR1 and CDR2 (germline): MNHNY, SVGAGI (reference sequence). V lost 8 bases and J 1 base, leaving 11 bases between the germline ends. CDR3 nucleotides: TGTGCCAGCCGACGCGGGGCGAACACTGAAGCTTTCTTT. Residues: CASRRGANTEAFF.

This chain uses TRBV11-3 with TRBJ2-6; 12 bases fit TRBD1. This CDR3 is built from 17 residues. Germline V CDR1 and CDR2: SGHNT, YENEEA. With V trimmed by 5 bases and J by 11 bases, 13 bases remained unmatched. The CDR3 loop reads CASSLGGQGALSDVLTF. DNA for the CDR3: TGTGCCAGCAGCCTCGGGGGACAGGGGGCGTTATCGGACGTCCTGACTTTC.

The chain links TRBV6-1 to TRBJ2-7, with a possible D match to TRBD2 (5 bases). The ends were cut back, 6 bases at V and 7 bases at J, with 19 bases in the middle. The CDR3 runs to 14 residues. Germline CDR1 is MNHNS and CDR2 is SASEGT. Here the CDR3 DNA reads TGTGCCAGCAGCCGGAACGGGGTGTTTTTTGAGCAGTACTTC. Translating gives CASSRNGVFFEQYF.

The chain couples TRBV10-1 to TRBJ2-7; possibly TRBD2 for D (6 bases). V gave up 8 bases and J gave up 4 bases, with 18 bases separating them. CDR1 is WNHNN and CDR2 is SYGVQD in the germline V gene (reference sequence). The CDR3 is made up of 14 amino acids. The CDR3 sequence: CASQWRAELYEQYF. CDR3 DNA: TGCGCCAGCCAGTGGAGGGCAGAACTATACGAGCAGTACTTC.

The chain uses TRBV11-3 and TRBJ2-5, with D possibly being TRBD2 (5 bases). Germline V lookup: CDR1 SGHNT, CDR2 YENEEA. This CDR3 contains 16 residues. The V gene lost 5 bases and the J gene lost 5 bases, with 21 bases spanning the gap. The DNA of the CDR3 is TGTGCCAGCAGCCATTTTATCGCCGGCGGGTTGGAGACCCAGTACTTC. Its translation is CASSHFIAGGLETQYF.

This chain uses TRBV19 with TRBJ1-1, with TRBD1 identical over 11 bases. The CDR3 runs 14 residues. V was pared by 7 bases and J by 4 bases, with 5 bases of the junction left unmatched. Germline V gene lookup returns CDR1 LNHDA and CDR2 SQIVND (reference sequence). CDR3 protein: CASKAGTGGTEAFF. The CDR3 nucleotides are TGTGCCAGTAAGGCCGGGACAGGGGGCACTGAAGCTTTCTTT. The full variable domain, completed using reference TRBV19 and TRBJ1-1, is DGGITQSPKYLFRKEGQNVTLSCEQNLNHDAMYWYRQDPGQGLRLIYYSQIVNDFQKGDIAEGYSVSREKKESFPLTVTSAQKNPTAFYLCASKAGTGGTEAFFGQGTRLTVV.

This clone was seen only a few times. The same CDR3 can be traced to other DNA sequences in this sample. The V call is TRBV6-5, the J call TRBJ2-7, with TRBD1 as a possible D gene (5 bases). The CDR3 is 13 residues long. CDR1 and CDR2 from the germline V gene are MNHEY and SVGAGI. Trimming left V 0 bases short and J 5 bases short, with 8 bases between. The CDR3 DNA reads as TGTGCCAGCAGTTACTCAAGGGGCCACGAGCAGTACTTC. Its protein is CASSYSRGHEQYF.

The chain joins TRBV11-2 to TRBJ2-2; TRBD2 matches 8 bases. The CDR3 consists of 16 residues. V lost 6 bases and J lost 1; bases outside the gene matches: 7. Germline CDR1 is SGHAT and CDR2 is FQNNGV. The CDR3 spells CASRTVRGGNTGELFF. Here the CDR3 DNA reads TGTGCCAGCAGGACGGTTCGGGGGGGGAACACCGGGGAGCTGTTTTTT. Supplemented by reference TRBV11-2 and TRBJ2-2, the full variable domain reads EAGVAQSPRYKIIEKRQSVAFWCNPISGHATLYWYQQILGQGPKLLIQFQNNGVVDDSQLPKDRFSAERLKGVDSTLKIQPAKLEDSAVYLCASRTVRGGNTGELFFGEGSRLTVL.

This clone was recorded once. The chain employs TRBV6-1 and TRBJ1-4; D call uncertain. Per the germline V gene, CDR1 is MNHNS and CDR2 is SASEGT. V was trimmed by 6 bases and J by 8 bases, leaving 10 bases between them. This CDR3 spans 12 amino acids. For the CDR3, the DNA is TGTGCCAGCAGCCAGTATCAGGAAAAACTGTTTTTT. Its translation is CASSQYQEKLFF.

CDR3 loop: CASSIVGGETEAFF. The CDR3, as DNA: TGTGCCAGTAGTATAGTGGGGGGGGAAACTGAAGCTTTCTTT. The genes are TRBV19 and TRBJ1-1, with a weak D call TRBD1 (5 bases). CDR1 and CDR2 from the germline V gene are LNHDA and SQIVND (reference sequence). This CDR3 is built from 14 residues. Between the trimmed V and J ends, which lost 1 base and 5 bases, there was a span of 11 bases.

This chain links TRBV27 with TRBJ2-1; D not resolved. Germline assignment: CDR1 MNHEY and CDR2 SMNVEV (reference sequence). The germline V and J ends were trimmed by 2 bases and 8 bases, with 7 bases remaining between them. This CDR3 spans 12 amino acids. The CDR3 loop reads CASSLSPHEQFF. In DNA form, the CDR3 reads TGTGCCAGCAGTTTAAGCCCCCATGAGCAGTTCTTC.

This chain uses TRBV2 with TRBJ1-6; perhaps TRBD1 as D (5 bases). The CDR3 is made up of 12 amino acids. Trimming took off 8 bases at V and 10 bases at J, with 12 bases between the two ends. Germline CDR1 and CDR2: SNHLY and FYNNEI. CDR3 sequence: CASGGESSPLHF. CDR3 nucleotide sequence: TGTGCCAGCGGGGGGGAGAGCTCACCCCTCCACTTT. Looking up the rest from reference TRBV2 and TRBJ1-6 gives the full variable domain: EPEVTQTPSHQVTQMGQEVILRCVPISNHLYFYWYRQILGQKVEFLVSFYNNEISEKSEIFDDQFSVERPDGSNFTLKIRSTKLEDSAMYFCASGGESSPLHFGNGTRLTVT.

This chain uses TRBV4-1 with TRBJ2-7; TRBD1 matches 12 bases. Germline CDR1 MGHRA, CDR2 YSYEKL. V was clipped by 1 base and J by 4 bases; unmatched bases: 8. This CDR3 is 17 amino acids long. The CDR3 loop is CASSQVPGTGGQYEQYF. The CDR3 bases are TGCGCCAGCAGCCAAGTCCCGGGGACAGGGGGCCAATACGAGCAGTACTTC.

This chain links TRBV2 with TRBJ2-7; D is ambiguous. Per the germline V gene, CDR1 is SNHLY and CDR2 is FYNNEI. The CDR3 spans 11 residues. Trimming took off 3 bases at V and 3 bases at J, with 3 bases between the two ends. The CDR3 region is CASSDGYEQYF. CDR3 sequence (DNA): TGTGCCAGCAGTGACGGCTACGAGCAGTACTTC.

This clone occurred a few times. The chain couples TRBV6-4 to TRBJ2-3; 9 bases are shared with TRBD1. The CDR3 runs to 15 residues. CDR1 and CDR2 (germline): MRHNA, SNTAGT. V shed 2 bases and J 0 bases; nucleotides not matched to a gene: 0. The CDR3 DNA is TGTGCCAGCAGTGACGGACAGGGGAGCACAGATACGCAGTATTTT. It is translated as CASSDGQGSTDTQYF.

This chain uses TRBV14 with TRBJ1-1; D remains unclear. V was trimmed by 2 bases and J by 5 bases, leaving 9 bases between them. CDR1 and CDR2 (germline): SGHDN, FVKESK. This CDR3 region has 13 residues. The CDR3: CASSQSIETEAFF. Written as DNA, the CDR3 is TGTGCCAGCAGCCAATCTATAGAAACTGAAGCTTTCTTT.

V is TRBV4-1 and J is TRBJ2-3; D possibly corresponds to TRBD1 (6 bases). The CDR3 runs to 13 residues. Deletions cut 1 base from V and 7 bases from J, with 9 bases between. Looked up from germline, CDR1 is MGHRA and CDR2 is YSYEKL. The chain's CDR3 is CASSQGGQYTQYF. CDR3 sequence (DNA): TGCGCCAGCAGCCAAGGGGGGCAGTATACGCAGTATTTT.

The V and J genes are TRBV6-1 and TRBJ1-1; tentatively, D is TRBD1 (6 bases). This CDR3 region has 13 residues. Germline assignment: CDR1 MNHNS and CDR2 SASEGT. Trimming left V 8 bases short and J 2 bases short, with 12 bases between. The CDR3 sequence: CASRTGSNTEAFF. The CDR3, as DNA: TGTGCCAGCCGCACAGGGTCTAACACTGAAGCTTTCTTT.

The chain employs TRBV28 and TRBJ1-6; no clear D gene. In germline, CDR1 is MDHEN, CDR2 SYDVKM. This CDR3 spans 13 amino acids. The V gene lost 2 bases and the J gene lost 8 bases, with 7 bases spanning the gap. For the CDR3, the DNA is TGTGCCAGCAGTTTACTTCTATATTCACCCCTCCACTTT. This gives the protein CASSLLLYSPLHF.